This TCR beta chain was found in a study of vaccination and CD4 T cells after COVID-19. Worth noting for this clonotype: Its cognate antigen is unknown.

Scientists ran DNA taken from cultured CD4+ T cells through the Oncomine TCR Beta short-read assay for sequencing. TCRdb called the PCR reads again in MiXCR, with one record for every CDR3 protein. The data contain roughly 3,600 distinct CDR3 sequences, under 20% of them singletons. Treatment defined: roughly 10-day PBMC culture with coronavirus spike peptide pools or control peptides (ViraFEST assay). The specimen was CD4+ T cells from blood, cultured in vitro. The receptor comes from a human donor who had recovered from COVID-19.

CDR3 nucleotides: TGCGCCAGCAGCCAACTGTCCATAACTACCGGGGAGCTGTTTTTT. Its translation: CASSQLSITTGELFF. The rearrangement joins TRBV4-1 to TRBJ2-2; D remains ambiguous. Germline lookup yields CDR1 MGHRA and CDR2 YSYEKL. CDR3 length: 15 amino acids. Between the trimmed V and J ends, which lost 2 bases and 5 bases, there was a span of 12 bases.